The rows below give T cell receptor beta chains drawn from one sample of a study of T cell responses to AZD1222 COVID-19 vaccine. Sequencing used immunoSEQ multiplex PCR; TCRdb keeps in-frame clones, though not all of them. The sample contains 80,000 to 100,000 clones, 80% to 90% of which appear only once. Source: peripheral blood, taken 28 days after the second AZD1222 dose. The receptors shown here come from an adult who received the AZD1222 COVID-19 vaccine. Each CDR3 is given with its conserved first and last residue. The D gene is left open where the match is weak. Expanded clones get a size class; other rows say once, few or many, or leave the size out.

v_gene: TRBV5-1; j_gene: TRBJ2-3; d_gene: .; abundance: .; CDR3nt: TGCGCCAGCAGCTTGGCTACGGGACAAGGAGGCACAGATACGCAGTATTTT; CDR3aa: CASSLATGQGGTDTQYF
v_gene: TRBV30; j_gene: TRBJ1-4; d_gene: .; abundance: .; CDR3nt: TGTGCCTGGAGTTCGTTAGGGGGATTGGATGAAAAACTGTTTTTT; CDR3aa: CAWSSLGGLDEKLFF
v_gene: TRBV24-1; j_gene: TRBJ2-1; d_gene: .; abundance: .; CDR3nt: TGTGCCACCAGTGATAGGGGTGAGCAGTTCTTC; CDR3aa: CATSDRGEQFF
v_gene: TRBV10-3; j_gene: TRBJ1-1; d_gene: TRBD1; abundance: .; CDR3nt: TGTGCCATCAGTGAGAGGTCACAGGGGAAACGGAACACTGAAGCTTTCTTT; CDR3aa: CAISERSQGKRNTEAFF
v_gene: TRBV6-4; j_gene: TRBJ2-3; d_gene: TRBD2; abundance: medium-sized; CDR3nt: TGTGCCAGCAGTGAGACTAGCGGGAATTCAGATACGCAGTATTTT; CDR3aa: CASSETSGNSDTQYF
v_gene: TRBV4-2; j_gene: TRBJ1-2; d_gene: .; abundance: once; CDR3nt: TGTGCCAGCAGCCAAGTTGGAGAACCGACCCCTTACACCTTC; CDR3aa: CASSQVGEPTPYTF
v_gene: TRBV5-8; j_gene: TRBJ1-2; d_gene: .; abundance: few; CDR3nt: TGTGCCAGCAGCTTGGTTGGCAGAAATGGCTACACCTTC; CDR3aa: CASSLVGRNGYTF
v_gene: TRBV19; j_gene: TRBJ2-1; d_gene: .; abundance: .; CDR3nt: TGTGCCAGTAGTAGCCTGACTAGCTACAATGAGCAGTTCTTC; CDR3aa: CASSSLTSYNEQFF
v_gene: TRBV6-6; j_gene: TRBJ2-3; d_gene: TRBD1; abundance: .; CDR3nt: TGTGCCAGCATTGACAGGGGAGACACAGATACGCAGTATTTT; CDR3aa: CASIDRGDTDTQYF
v_gene: TRBV11-2; j_gene: TRBJ1-5; d_gene: .; abundance: .; CDR3nt: TGTGCCAGCAGCCCCCAAGCAGCTAGCCCCCAGCATTTT; CDR3aa: CASSPQAASPQHF
v_gene: TRBV12-5; j_gene: TRBJ2-5; d_gene: .; abundance: .; CDR3nt: TGTGCTAGTGGTTTGGGCGCTCAAGAGACCCAGTACTTC; CDR3aa: CASGLGAQETQYF
v_gene: TRBV7-2; j_gene: TRBJ1-3; d_gene: .; abundance: .; CDR3nt: TGTGCCAGCTCACCGGGTTACTCTGGAAACACCATATATTTT; CDR3aa: CASSPGYSGNTIYF
v_gene: TRBV5-1; j_gene: TRBJ1-5; d_gene: TRBD1; abundance: .; CDR3nt: TGCGCCAGCAGCTTGGGGCCCACAGGGGATAGCAATCAGCCCCAGCATTTT; CDR3aa: CASSLGPTGDSNQPQHF
v_gene: TRBV18; j_gene: TRBJ1-1; d_gene: .; abundance: .; CDR3nt: TGTGCCAGCTCAATGCAGGTCGCGAACACTGAAGCTTTCTTT; CDR3aa: CASSMQVANTEAFF
v_gene: TRBV28; j_gene: TRBJ1-4; d_gene: .; abundance: .; CDR3nt: TGTGCCAGCAGTCCGCCGGGGCCGGGGGAAAAACTGTTTTTT; CDR3aa: CASSPPGPGEKLFF
v_gene: TRBV5-4; j_gene: TRBJ2-7; d_gene: .; abundance: .; CDR3nt: TGTGCCAGCAGCTTGGGCCAGGGATATTACGAGCAGTACTTC; CDR3aa: CASSLGQGYYEQYF
v_gene: TRBV24-1; j_gene: TRBJ2-2; d_gene: .; abundance: .; CDR3nt: TGTGCCACCAGTGGCTTGACAGTCGGGGAGCTGTTTTTT; CDR3aa: CATSGLTVGELFF
v_gene: TRBV4-3; j_gene: TRBJ1-2; d_gene: .; abundance: .; CDR3nt: TGCGCCAGCAGCCAAGATAGCTCTAACTATGGCTACACCTTC; CDR3aa: CASSQDSSNYGYTF
v_gene: TRBV2; j_gene: TRBJ2-5; d_gene: .; abundance: .; CDR3nt: TGTGCCAGCAGTGAAAGGGGTGGAGAGACCCAGTACTTC; CDR3aa: CASSERGGETQYF
v_gene: TRBV29-1; j_gene: TRBJ2-7; d_gene: .; abundance: .; CDR3nt: TGCAGCGTTGAGAAGGGGGGAAACTACGAGCAGTACTTC; CDR3aa: CSVEKGGNYEQYF
v_gene: TRBV3-1/TRBV3-2; j_gene: TRBJ1-4; d_gene: TRBD1; abundance: .; CDR3nt: TGTGCCAGCAGCCAAAGGACAGGAGAAAAACTGTTTTTT; CDR3aa: CASSQRTGEKLFF
v_gene: TRBV6-6; j_gene: TRBJ2-7; d_gene: .; abundance: .; CDR3nt: TGTGCCAGCAGTCCCCCCGACAGGAGCTACGAGCAGTACTTC; CDR3aa: CASSPPDRSYEQYF
v_gene: TRBV19; j_gene: TRBJ1-2; d_gene: .; abundance: .; CDR3nt: TGTGCCAGTAGAGATAGTTCCTATGGCTACACCTTC; CDR3aa: CASRDSSYGYTF
v_gene: TRBV18; j_gene: TRBJ1-2; d_gene: .; abundance: .; CDR3nt: TGTGCCAGCTCACCACCGGGAGGAGACTATGGCTACACCTTC; CDR3aa: CASSPPGGDYGYTF
v_gene: TRBV5-4; j_gene: TRBJ1-3; d_gene: TRBD1; abundance: .; CDR3nt: TGTGCCAGCAGCTTAAAACCCTCAGGGGGTATTGCAGGAAACACCATATATTTT; CDR3aa: CASSLKPSGGIAGNTIYF
v_gene: TRBV30; j_gene: TRBJ1-6; d_gene: .; abundance: .; CDR3nt: TGTGCCTGGAACGGGGGCGCGGATTCACCCCTCCACTTT; CDR3aa: CAWNGGADSPLHF
v_gene: TRBV7-9; j_gene: TRBJ2-1; d_gene: .; abundance: .; CDR3nt: TGTGCCAGCAGCTTAGGGAAGACGGTAACCCTCGATTTAATTGATGAGCAGTTCTTC; CDR3aa: CASSLGKTVTLDLIDEQFF
v_gene: TRBV2; j_gene: TRBJ1-4; d_gene: .; abundance: .; CDR3nt: TGTGCCAGCAGAGGATTTAACAGGGCAACTAATGAAAAACTGTTTTTT; CDR3aa: CASRGFNRATNEKLFF
v_gene: TRBV2; j_gene: TRBJ1-5; d_gene: TRBD1; abundance: few; CDR3nt: TGTGCCAGCAGTGTTAGGACAGGAGACAATCAGCCCCAGCATTTT; CDR3aa: CASSVRTGDNQPQHF
v_gene: TRBV5-8; j_gene: TRBJ2-1; d_gene: TRBD2; abundance: .; CDR3nt: TGTGCCAGCAGCCAGACGGGCGGGAGCTCCTACAATGAGCAGTTCTTC; CDR3aa: CASSQTGGSSYNEQFF
v_gene: TRBV7-3; j_gene: TRBJ2-7; d_gene: .; abundance: .; CDR3nt: TGTGCCAGCAGTACCTCGCCAGGCCGGGAGCAGTACTTC; CDR3aa: CASSTSPGREQYF
v_gene: TRBV27; j_gene: TRBJ2-1; d_gene: .; abundance: .; CDR3nt: TGTGCCAGCAGTGCCGACTATTACAATGAGCAGTTCTTC; CDR3aa: CASSADYYNEQFF
v_gene: TRBV5-1; j_gene: TRBJ1-2; d_gene: TRBD1; abundance: few; CDR3nt: TGCGCCAGCAGCGCCGACAGGGAAGTGAGCTACACCTTC; CDR3aa: CASSADREVSYTF
v_gene: TRBV7-9; j_gene: TRBJ1-1; d_gene: .; abundance: .; CDR3nt: TGTGCCAGCATATTAACTGAAGCTTTCTTT; CDR3aa: CASILTEAFF
v_gene: TRBV28; j_gene: TRBJ1-5; d_gene: .; abundance: .; CDR3nt: TGTGCCAGCAGTTTCCGAACAGGGCGTCAGCCCCAGCATTTT; CDR3aa: CASSFRTGRQPQHF
v_gene: TRBV28; j_gene: TRBJ1-3; d_gene: .; abundance: .; CDR3nt: TGTGCCAGCAGCCAGGGTTACTCTGGAAACACCATATATTTT; CDR3aa: CASSQGYSGNTIYF
v_gene: TRBV10-1; j_gene: TRBJ2-5; d_gene: TRBD2; abundance: .; CDR3nt: TGCGCCAGCAGTGACTCTGGGCGCCGGCTAGCGGGAGGGGAGACCCAGTACTTC; CDR3aa: CASSDSGRRLAGGETQYF
v_gene: TRBV2; j_gene: TRBJ1-4; d_gene: TRBD1; abundance: .; CDR3nt: TGTGCCAGCAGGACAGGGGGAAATGAAAAACTGTTTTTT; CDR3aa: CASRTGGNEKLFF
v_gene: TRBV10-1; j_gene: TRBJ1-1; d_gene: .; abundance: .; CDR3nt: TGCGCCAGCAGTGACCCACTAAAAGGTGACACTGAAGCTTTCTTT; CDR3aa: CASSDPLKGDTEAFF
v_gene: TRBV6-5; j_gene: TRBJ1-1; d_gene: .; abundance: .; CDR3nt: TGTGCCAGCAGTTACTCCCTTTTCTCGGGAAGCACTGAAGCTTTCTTT; CDR3aa: CASSYSLFSGSTEAFF
v_gene: TRBV4-1; j_gene: TRBJ1-6; d_gene: .; abundance: .; CDR3nt: TGCGCCAGCAGCCAAGGGAATAATTCACCCCTCCACTTT; CDR3aa: CASSQGNNSPLHF
v_gene: TRBV7-9; j_gene: TRBJ1-2; d_gene: .; abundance: .; CDR3nt: TGTGCCAGCAGCTTAGCGATTGGGGGATACTATGGCTACACCTTC; CDR3aa: CASSLAIGGYYGYTF
v_gene: TRBV6-5; j_gene: TRBJ2-7; d_gene: .; abundance: .; CDR3nt: TGTGCCAGCAGGAACACAGCCTACGAGCAGTACTTC; CDR3aa: CASRNTAYEQYF
v_gene: TRBV21-1; j_gene: TRBJ2-5; d_gene: .; abundance: .; CDR3nt: TGTGCCAGCAGCGAGGGGACTAGAGACGAGACCCAGTACTTC; CDR3aa: CASSEGTRDETQYF
v_gene: TRBV5-1; j_gene: TRBJ1-2; d_gene: .; abundance: .; CDR3nt: TGCGCCAGCAGCTTGGCTGGTAACTATGGCTACACCTTC; CDR3aa: CASSLAGNYGYTF
v_gene: TRBV28; j_gene: TRBJ1-2; d_gene: TRBD1; abundance: .; CDR3nt: TGTGCCAGCAGTTCAACAGGGGGCGCCAGCTATGGCTACACCTTC; CDR3aa: CASSSTGGASYGYTF
v_gene: TRBV24-1; j_gene: TRBJ2-5; d_gene: .; abundance: .; CDR3nt: TGTGCCACCAGTGACCCGACAGGTGGACGACGAGAGACCCAGTACTTC; CDR3aa: CATSDPTGGRRETQYF
v_gene: TRBV5-1; j_gene: TRBJ2-1; d_gene: TRBD2; abundance: .; CDR3nt: TGCGCCAGCAGCGCCGGACTAGCGGGGGCCCGCTCCTACAATGAGCAGTTCTTC; CDR3aa: CASSAGLAGARSYNEQFF
v_gene: TRBV2; j_gene: TRBJ2-6; d_gene: TRBD1; abundance: .; CDR3nt: TGTGCCAGCAGCGTAACAGGGGTCTCTGGGGCCAACGTCCTGACTTTC; CDR3aa: CASSVTGVSGANVLTF
v_gene: TRBV6-5; j_gene: TRBJ2-3; d_gene: .; abundance: .; CDR3nt: TGTGCCACCCGCAGTCCGCCCCACACAGATACGCAGTATTTT; CDR3aa: CATRSPPHTDTQYF